A selection of T cell receptor beta chains follows, all from one sample in a study of Tregs in tolerant kidney transplant recipients. TCRdb keeps only in-frame clones here, not all; method: immunoSEQ multiplex PCR. Of roughly 49,000 clones listed, roughly nine tenths were seen once; the top ten hold less than 0.75%. Sequencing was carried out using Tregs from blood. These TCRs come from a human donor in good health. Both conserved end residues are part of each CDR3. The order of the fields is D gene, clone size, V gene, J gene, CDR3 protein, CDR3 DNA. The D gene is left open where the match is weak. The size of a clone is reported for some rows only, either as once, few or many, or as a class for expanded clones.

>.|.|TRBV19|TRBJ1-1
CASSGYRVKGDTEAFF
TGTGCCAGTAGCGGGTACAGGGTAAAGGGCGACACTGAAGCTTTCTTT
>.|.|TRBV5-4|TRBJ1-2
CASSLQGSGYGYTF
TGTGCCAGCAGCTTACAGGGATCGGGGTATGGCTACACCTTC
>TRBD1|.|TRBV6-1|TRBJ1-5
CASEWVGQGNQPQHF
TGTGCCAGCGAATGGGTCGGACAGGGCAATCAGCCCCAGCATTTT
>.|.|TRBV5-1|TRBJ1-1
CASSLRAPNTEAFF
TGCGCCAGCAGTCTCCGGGCCCCGAACACTGAAGCTTTCTTT
>TRBD2|.|TRBV7-8|TRBJ2-2
CASSLGLLGGSGELFF
TGTGCCAGCAGCTTAGGTCTGTTGGGAGGGTCCGGGGAGCTGTTTTTT
>.|.|TRBV7-8|TRBJ1-1
CASGDRRAFF
TGTGCCAGCGGGGACCGGAGAGCTTTCTTT
>TRBD1|.|TRBV15|TRBJ2-5
CATSRGQGAAETQYF
TGTGCCACCAGCAGAGGACAGGGGGCGGCGGAGACCCAGTACTTC
>.|.|TRBV2|TRBJ2-2
CASSEASELWRRSDKNTGELFF
TGTGCCAGCAGTGAAGCATCGGAGTTATGGCGAAGATCCGACAAGAACACCGGGGAGCTGTTTTTT
>.|.|TRBV14|TRBJ2-2
CASSLGKLFF
TGTGCCAGCAGCCTGGGGAAGCTGTTTTTT
>TRBD1|.|TRBV4-1|TRBJ1-5
CASSHFTLSLGQGADKDQPQHF
TGCGCCAGCAGCCATTTTACCCTTTCCCTCGGACAGGGGGCGGATAAGGATCAGCCCCAGCATTTT
>.|.|TRBV6-6|TRBJ1-6
CATKIRGENSPLHF
TGTGCCACCAAAATCCGAGGGGAGAATTCACCCCTCCACTTT
>.|once|TRBV21-1|TRBJ1-2
CAIQDRGRGYTF
TGTGCCATCCAAGACAGGGGGCGGGGCTACACCTTC
>TRBD2|.|TRBV4-2|TRBJ2-3
CASSQALSGRGYTDTQYF
TGTGCCAGCAGCCAAGCCTTGTCCGGGCGGGGGTACACAGATACGCAGTATTTT
>TRBD1|.|TRBV2|TRBJ2-6
CASSEQGVGANVLTF
TGTGCCAGCAGTGAACAGGGGGTTGGGGCCAACGTCCTGACTTTC
>TRBD1|.|TRBV7-3|TRBJ2-1
CASSLTPQGGGDEQFF
TGTGCCAGCAGCTTAACGCCACAGGGGGGCGGGGATGAGCAGTTCTTC
>TRBD1|once|TRBV25-1|TRBJ1-4
CASSDVRGPNEKLFF
TGTGCCAGCAGTGATGTTAGGGGGCCTAATGAAAAACTGTTTTTT
>TRBD2|.|TRBV10-3|TRBJ2-7
CAISESAAGGPHYEQYF
TGTGCCATCAGTGAGTCGGCAGCGGGAGGCCCCCATTACGAGCAGTACTTC
>TRBD1|.|TRBV7-6|TRBJ1-3
CASKLGAGGGNTIYF
TGTGCCAGCAAATTGGGGGCAGGGGGCGGAAACACCATATATTTT
>.|.|TRBV15|TRBJ1-5
CATSSVGQPQHF
TGTGCCACCAGCAGTGTCGGTCAGCCCCAGCATTTT
>.|.|TRBV7-6|TRBJ2-7
CASSNRTVRAYEQYF
TGTGCCAGCAGCAACCGGACAGTTAGGGCCTACGAGCAGTACTTC
>TRBD1|.|TRBV5-1|TRBJ1-3
CASSFGTGSGNTIYF
TGCGCCAGCAGCTTTGGGACAGGGTCAGGAAACACCATATATTTT
>.|.|TRBV5-4|TRBJ1-4
CASSLIRGGKKEKLFF
TGTGCCAGCAGCTTGATCAGGGGTGGCAAAAAAGAAAAACTGTTTTTT
>TRBD1|.|TRBV11-2|TRBJ2-7
CASSPRSGQGAYEQYF
TGTGCCAGCAGCCCCCGAAGCGGACAGGGGGCCTACGAGCAGTACTTC
>.|once|TRBV5-1|TRBJ1-1
CASSLKYQRGRSGTEAFF
TGCGCCAGCAGCTTGAAGTATCAGAGGGGAAGGTCGGGCACTGAAGCTTTCTTT
>.|.|TRBV9|TRBJ2-1
CASSVASSTKFYNEQFF
TGTGCCAGCAGCGTAGCCTCCTCAACAAAATTCTACAATGAGCAGTTCTTC
>TRBD1|.|TRBV7-3|TRBJ1-1
CASSSFTGGNTEAFF
TGTGCCAGCAGCTCCTTCACAGGGGGGAACACTGAAGCTTTCTTT
>TRBD1|.|TRBV2|TRBJ1-5
CASSGQGDQPQHF
TGTGCCAGCAGTGGACAGGGGGATCAGCCCCAGCATTTT
>.|.|TRBV7-9|TRBJ1-5
CASSLTGSRQPQHF
TGTGCCAGCAGCTTAACAGGGAGTAGGCAGCCCCAGCATTTT
>.|.|TRBV15|TRBJ2-3
CATSRDDPGEGTDTQYF
TGTGCCACCAGCAGAGATGACCCAGGGGAAGGCACAGATACGCAGTATTTT
>.|.|TRBV18|TRBJ2-7
CASSGTGMDEQYF
TGTGCCAGCTCAGGAACAGGGATGGACGAGCAGTACTTC
>.|once|TRBV30|TRBJ1-3
CAWSTYSGNTIYF
TGTGCCTGGAGTACCTACTCTGGAAACACCATATATTTT
>TRBD2|.|TRBV2|TRBJ2-7
CASRTGTSSYEQYF
TGTGCCAGCAGGACCGGGACTAGCTCCTACGAGCAGTACTTC
>TRBD1|.|TRBV6-4|TRBJ1-6
CASSIRTGPNSPLHF
TGTGCCAGCAGCATACGGACAGGCCCCAATTCACCCCTCCACTTT
>.|.|TRBV11-2|TRBJ2-1
CASTHQSSEQFF
TGTGCCAGCACCCACCAGAGTTCTGAGCAGTTCTTC
>.|.|TRBV7-2|TRBJ1-5
CASSLAGGNQPQHF
TGTGCCAGCAGCCTAGCCGGAGGCAATCAGCCCCAGCATTTT
>.|.|TRBV5-1|TRBJ2-3
CASSNSRLITDTQYF
TGCGCCAGCTCAAACTCGCGCCTCATCACAGATACGCAGTATTTT
>TRBD1|few|TRBV18|TRBJ1-4
CASSQGQNEKLFF
TGTGCCAGCTCACAGGGACAGAATGAAAAACTGTTTTTT
>.|.|TRBV5-1|TRBJ1-3
CASSLTVTPGNTIYF
TGCGCCAGCAGCTTGACGGTAACCCCTGGAAACACCATATATTTT